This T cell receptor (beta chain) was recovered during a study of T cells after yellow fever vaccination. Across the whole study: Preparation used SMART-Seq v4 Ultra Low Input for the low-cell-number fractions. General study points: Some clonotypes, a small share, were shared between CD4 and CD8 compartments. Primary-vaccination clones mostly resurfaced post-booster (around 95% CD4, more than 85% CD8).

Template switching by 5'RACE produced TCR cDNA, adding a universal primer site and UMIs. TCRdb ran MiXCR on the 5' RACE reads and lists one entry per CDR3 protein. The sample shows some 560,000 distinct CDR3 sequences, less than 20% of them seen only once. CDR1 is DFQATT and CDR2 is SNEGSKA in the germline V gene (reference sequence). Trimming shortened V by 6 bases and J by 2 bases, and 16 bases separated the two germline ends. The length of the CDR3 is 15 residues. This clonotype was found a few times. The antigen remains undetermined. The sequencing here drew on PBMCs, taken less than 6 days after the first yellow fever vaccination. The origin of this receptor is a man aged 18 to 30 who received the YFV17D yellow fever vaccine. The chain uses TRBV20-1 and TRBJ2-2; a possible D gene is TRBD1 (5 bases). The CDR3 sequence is CSAIRQGPNTGELFF. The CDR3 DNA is TGCAGTGCCATCAGGCAGGGCCCTAACACCGGGGAGCTGTTTTTT.